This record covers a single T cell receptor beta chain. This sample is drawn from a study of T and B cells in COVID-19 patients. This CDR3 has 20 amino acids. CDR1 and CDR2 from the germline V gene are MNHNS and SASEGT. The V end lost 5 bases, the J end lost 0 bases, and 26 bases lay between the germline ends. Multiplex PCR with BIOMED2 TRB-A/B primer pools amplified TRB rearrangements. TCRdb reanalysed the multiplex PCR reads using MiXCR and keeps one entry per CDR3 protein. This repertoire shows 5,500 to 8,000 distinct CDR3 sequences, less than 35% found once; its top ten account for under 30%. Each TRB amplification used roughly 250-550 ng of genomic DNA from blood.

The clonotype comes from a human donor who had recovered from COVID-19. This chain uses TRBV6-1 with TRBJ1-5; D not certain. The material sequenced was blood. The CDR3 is CASSYGAGRQHRDSNQPQHF. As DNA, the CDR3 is TGTGCCAGCAGTTACGGAGCGGGCCGCCAACATAGGGATAGCAATCAGCCCCAGCATTTT.